This TCR beta chain was recovered during a study of identical twins. V trimming: 5 bases; J trimming: 0 bases; junction bases outside the gene matches: 8. In germline, CDR1 is KGHDR, CDR2 SFDVKD. The CDR3 totals 16 residues. Study-level results: One should note that invariant MAIT and iNKT cells could partly confound zero-insertion analyses. The same donors were not followed; conclusions instead depended on cross-sectional statistical analysis.

The table lists this clonotype with a few counts. Its antigen is undetermined. A universal primer site was incorporated via template switching, and the cDNA contained unique molecular identifiers. TCRdb independently ran MiXCR on the 5' RACE reads; one entry per CDR3 protein. The repertoire has around 490,000 distinct CDR3 sequences, 14% of them found once; the top ten carry approximately 0.9%. This same sample was also taken into another study, of yellow fever vaccine responses in identical twins. This second study says: Twins' vaccine T cell responses were reported to seem partly convergent and partly personalized.

The sequence came from a woman younger than 35 in good health. The chain carries TRBV24-1 and TRBJ1-2; 7 nucleotides align to TRBD1. The specimen was CD4+ T cells sorted from blood. CDR3 sequence: CATSAGIQGANYGYTF. CDR3 DNA sequence: TGTGCCACCAGTGCAGGGATTCAGGGGGCTAACTATGGCTACACCTTC.